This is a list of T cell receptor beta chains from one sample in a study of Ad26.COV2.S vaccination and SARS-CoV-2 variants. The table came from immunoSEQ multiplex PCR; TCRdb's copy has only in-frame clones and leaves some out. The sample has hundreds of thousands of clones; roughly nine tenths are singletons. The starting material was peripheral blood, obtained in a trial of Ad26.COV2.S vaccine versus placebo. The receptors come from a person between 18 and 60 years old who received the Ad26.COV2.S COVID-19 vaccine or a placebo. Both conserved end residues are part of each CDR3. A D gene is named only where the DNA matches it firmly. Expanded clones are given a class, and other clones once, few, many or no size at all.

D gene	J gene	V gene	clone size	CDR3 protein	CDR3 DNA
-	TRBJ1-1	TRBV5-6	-	CASTLPGRNTEAFF	TGTGCCAGCACCTTACCCGGACGGAACACTGAAGCTTTCTTT
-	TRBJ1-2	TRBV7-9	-	CASTEGGYTF	TGTGCCAGCACCGAGGGAGGCTACACCTTC
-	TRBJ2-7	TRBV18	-	CASSSLPGGFSYEQYF	TGTGCCAGCTCATCTTTGCCTGGAGGTTTCTCCTACGAGCAGTACTTC
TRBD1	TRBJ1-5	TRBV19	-	CASGGQGYQPQHF	TGTGCCAGCGGAGGACAGGGCTATCAGCCCCAGCATTTT
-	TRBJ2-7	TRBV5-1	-	CASSFRYSYEQYF	TGCGCCAGCAGCTTTAGGTACTCCTACGAGCAGTACTTC
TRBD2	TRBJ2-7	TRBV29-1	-	CSARGAGGYEQYF	TGCAGCGCCCGGGGTGCGGGAGGCTACGAGCAGTACTTC
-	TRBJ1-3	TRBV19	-	CASTAGRNTIYF	TGTGCATCTACGGCAGGGCGAAACACCATATATTTT
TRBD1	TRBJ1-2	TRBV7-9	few	CASSHSGTAIGYTF	TGTGCCAGCAGCCATTCCGGGACAGCTATAGGCTACACCTTC
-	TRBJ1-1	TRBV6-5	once	CASSYSGATGAFF	TGTGCCAGCAGTTACTCGGGGGCCACCGGAGCTTTCTTT
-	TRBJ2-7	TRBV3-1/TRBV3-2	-	CASSHSYEQYF	TGTGCCAGCAGCCACTCCTACGAGCAGTACTTC
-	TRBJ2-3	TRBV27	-	CASREHSRDTQYF	TGTGCCAGCAGGGAGCATAGTCGGGATACGCAGTATTTT
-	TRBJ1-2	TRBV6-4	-	CASSAGANYGYTF	TGTGCCAGCAGTGCCGGAGCTAACTATGGCTACACCTTC
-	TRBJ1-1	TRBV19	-	CASSIVPGLNTEAFF	TGTGCCAGTAGTATAGTACCGGGCCTGAACACTGAAGCTTTCTTT
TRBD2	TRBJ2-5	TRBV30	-	CAWSVPSSGGRQETQYF	TGTGCCTGGAGTGTACCGTCTAGCGGGGGCCGCCAAGAGACCCAGTACTTC
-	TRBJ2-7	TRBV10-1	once	CASSESGHTRRQCF	TGCGCCAGCAGTGAGTCCGGCCATACCCGGCGACAGTGCTTC
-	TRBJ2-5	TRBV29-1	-	CSVALQETQYF	TGCAGCGTTGCCCTACAAGAGACCCAGTACTTC
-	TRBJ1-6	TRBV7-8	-	CASSGSGYLSYNSPLHF	TGTGCCAGCAGTGGGAGCGGATATTTGTCCTATAATTCACCCCTCCACTTT
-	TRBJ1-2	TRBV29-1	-	CSAEGQGSGYTF	TGCAGCGCTGAGGGGCAGGGGTCGGGCTACACCTTC
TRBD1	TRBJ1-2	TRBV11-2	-	CASSYRTGANYGYTF	TGTGCCAGCAGCTATCGGACAGGGGCTAACTATGGCTACACCTTC
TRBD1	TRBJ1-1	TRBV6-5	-	CATLNDRAAEAFF	TGTGCCACACTAAACGACAGGGCCGCGGAAGCTTTCTTT
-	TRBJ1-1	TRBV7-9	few	CASSFGVSTEAFF	TGTGCCAGCAGCTTTGGGGTTTCCACTGAAGCTTTCTTT
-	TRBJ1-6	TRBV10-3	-	CAISARVPNNSPLHF	TGTGCCATCAGTGCCAGGGTCCCTAATAATTCACCCCTCCACTTT
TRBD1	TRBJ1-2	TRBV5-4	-	CASRNGQVDYGYTF	TGTGCCAGCAGAAACGGACAGGTAGACTATGGCTACACCTTC
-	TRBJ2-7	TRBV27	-	CASSRAERYEQYF	TGTGCCAGCAGTCGGGCGGAACGGTACGAGCAGTACTTC
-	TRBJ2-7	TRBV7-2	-	CASSLAGKPGEQYF	TGTGCCAGCAGCTTAGCGGGAAAACCGGGCGAGCAGTACTTC
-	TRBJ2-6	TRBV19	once	CASSISRDASGANVLTF	TGTGCCAGTAGTATCAGCAGGGACGCCTCTGGGGCCAACGTCCTGACTTTC
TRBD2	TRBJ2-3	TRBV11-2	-	CASSPTGSGIKDTQYF	TGTGCCAGCAGCCCCACGGGTAGCGGGATTAAAGATACGCAGTATTTT
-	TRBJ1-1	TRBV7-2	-	CASSQLGGTEAFF	TGTGCCAGCAGCCAATTAGGGGGGACTGAAGCTTTCTTT
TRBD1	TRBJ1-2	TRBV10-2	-	CASSRDRGNYGYTF	TGCGCCAGCAGCCGGGACAGGGGGAACTATGGCTACACCTTC
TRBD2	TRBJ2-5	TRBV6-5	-	CASRREEHQETQYF	TGTGCCAGCAGACGGGAGGAGCACCAAGAGACCCAGTACTTC
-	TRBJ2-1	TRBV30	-	CAWSVGERNEQFF	TGTGCCTGGAGTGTCGGTGAGCGCAATGAGCAGTTCTTC
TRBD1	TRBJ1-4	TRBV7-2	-	CASSLGGQGTGEKLFF	TGTGCCAGCAGCTTAGGGGGACAGGGAACTGGCGAAAAACTGTTTTTT
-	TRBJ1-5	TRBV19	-	CASSAGASNQPQHF	TGTGCCAGTAGTGCAGGGGCTAGCAATCAGCCCCAGCATTTT
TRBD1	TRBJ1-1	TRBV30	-	CAWSVKGAYTEAFF	TGTGCCTGGAGTGTTAAGGGGGCTTACACTGAAGCTTTCTTT
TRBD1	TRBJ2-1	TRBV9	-	CASSVRDRVRDEQFF	TGTGCCAGCAGCGTCCGGGACAGGGTTAGAGATGAGCAGTTCTTC